This TCR beta chain was identified during a study of CD8 T cells in ankylosing spondylitis. Study findings and constraints: As reported, disease-linked clones showed significant enrichment in matched ankylosing spondylitis synovial fluid. Blood of patients with ankylosing spondylitis appeared to be characterized by a TCR beta motif of seven or eight highly homologous variants. Reactive arthritis synovial fluid and blood previously showed some of these motif variants. Disease-linked clones displayed a CD8+ phenotype and appeared relatively rarely in peripheral blood.

Using quantitative 5'-RACE with molecular barcodes, the authors made TCR beta libraries. In TCRdb, the 5' RACE reads were re-called with MiXCR into one record per CDR3 protein. Of a few hundred thousand distinct CDR3 sequences in the sample, around 6.6% were seen once. In regard to this clonotype: What it binds is not known.

Germline CDR1 reads DFQATT; CDR2 reads SNEGSKA (reference sequence). This CDR3 comprises 12 residues. The sequenced material came from blood, either unsorted or a sorted T cell fraction (not recorded which). This chain connects TRBV20-1 to TRBJ1-2; D perhaps matches TRBD1 (5 bases). This clonotype was obtained from a male donor with ankylosing spondylitis. CDR3 coding DNA: TGCAGCAGCCGAGGGGAGGACTATGGCTACACCTTC. It is translated as CSSRGEDYGYTF.